The clone carrying this T cell receptor beta chain has only one observation. Germline V gene lookup returns CDR1 PRHDT and CDR2 FYEKMQ (reference sequence). The CDR3 has 14 residues. The V and J ends lost 5 bases and 3 bases, in that order; junction bases with no gene match: 3. This specimen comes from a study of cytomegalovirus exposure and HLA in healthy donors. PCR was performed using 60 Vbeta and 13 Jbeta primers. The assay was immunoSEQ multiplex PCR, and TCRdb's table has in-frame clones only and misses some. The data hold some 130,000 clones, with about 66% observed a single time. The V call is TRBV13, the J call TRBJ2-2; 7 nucleotides match TRBD1. This TCR came from a human donor in good health. The sample taken for sequencing was PBMCs. The CDR3 DNA is TGTGCCAGCAGCACGCAGGGGGACACCGGGGAGCTGTTTTTT. Amino acid sequence: CASSTQGDTGELFF.